These 29 T cell receptor beta chains originate from one sample sequenced in a study of identical twins. A single record per CDR3 protein comes from TCRdb applying MiXCR to the 5' RACE reads. The data contain approximately 690,000 distinct CDR3 sequences, 5.5% to 6.5% of them seen just once; the ten biggest clones take up approximately 1.6%. The source material was naive T cells sorted from blood. Receptor source: a man between 18 and 35 years old in good health.

This clonotype was observed many times. The chain has TRBV28 and TRBJ2-5, with no clear D. Trimming pared 6 bases from V and 6 bases from J, leaving 11 bases between. Germline V lookup: CDR1 MDHEN, CDR2 SYDVKM. The CDR3 spans 12 residues. The CDR3 here is CASSNGGKTQYF. In DNA form, the CDR3 reads TGTGCCAGCAGCAACGGTGGAAAGACCCAGTACTTC.

This clonotype has just a few counts. The chain uses TRBV9 and TRBJ2-3, with 12 bases matching TRBD2. The J segment lost 1 base and the V segment lost 0 bases, leaving 6 bases of the junction unmatched. Germline-derived CDR1 and CDR2 are SGDLS and YYNGEE. There are 18 residues in the CDR3. The CDR3 protein is CASSVGLAGGPGTDTQYF. The CDR3 DNA follows: TGTGCCAGCAGCGTAGGGCTAGCGGGAGGGCCCGGCACAGATACGCAGTATTTT.

The CDR3 nucleotides are TGTGCCACCAGTCGGACAGGCCAACGGGAGACCCAGTACTTC. Translation gives CATSRTGQRETQYF. The rearrangement links TRBV24-1 to TRBJ2-5, with 7 bases lining up with TRBD1. The germline gives CDR1 KGHDR, CDR2 SFDVKD. V gave up 6 bases and J gave up 5 bases; unmatched junction bases: 8. The CDR3 length is 14 residues.

This clonotype has more than one count but fewer than ten. The rearrangement joins TRBV12-3 or TRBV12-4 to TRBJ2-2; 11 positions agree with TRBD2. This CDR3 spans 18 amino acids. Germline trimming cut 7 bases from V and 7 bases from J; bases unmatched to any gene: 17. The CDR3 bases are TGTGCCAGCAAACTTAGCGGGAGGGCCCGAAAGGTAGTCGGGGAGCTGTTTTTT. This gives the protein CASKLSGRARKVVGELFF.

This chain uses TRBV20-1 with TRBJ2-5; 7 nucleotides agree with TRBD2. J gave up 4 bases and V 1 base, and 6 bases lay outside the gene matches. CDR1 DFQATT and CDR2 SNEGSKA come from the germline V gene (reference sequence). This CDR3 comprises 14 residues. The CDR3 nucleotides read TGCAGTGCTAGAGGGGGGGTAGCGGGAGAGACCCAGTACTTC. Its translation is CSARGGVAGETQYF.

This clonotype was seen more than once but under ten times. Here the CDR3 DNA reads TGCAGCGTCAAAGCAGGTTCCCACGAGCAGTACTTC. This codes for CSVKAGSHEQYF. The chain links TRBV29-1 to TRBJ2-7; D is undetermined. The length of the CDR3 is 12 residues. Trimming shortened V by 6 bases and J by 5 bases, and 14 bases separated the two germline ends. Germline loops: CDR1 SQVTM, CDR2 ANQGSEA.

This clonotype occurred many times. The V gene is TRBV12-5, the J gene TRBJ2-3; D gene ambiguous. Germline CDR1 is LGHNT and CDR2 is FRNRAP. Trimming cost V 2 bases and J 3 bases, with 3 bases left between them. This CDR3 has 12 residues. CDR3 amino acids: CASGLRTDTQYF. CDR3 sequence (DNA): TGTGCTAGTGGTTTGCGGACAGATACGCAGTATTTT.

This clonotype has ten or more counts. The chain is built from TRBV5-1 and TRBJ2-5; possible D gene TRBD2, 6 bases. CDR3 length equals 14 residues. Germline lookup yields CDR1 SGHRS and CDR2 YFSETQ. The V end was cut by 4 bases, the J end by 4 bases, with 14 bases between. CDR3 amino acids: CASSPRLGTETQYF. The CDR3 bases are TGCGCCAGCAGCCCTAGACTAGGGACAGAGACCCAGTACTTC.

V and J are TRBV6-1 and TRBJ2-7; 13 bases agree with TRBD2. The CDR3 spans 18 residues. Germline V gene sequence: CDR1 MNHNS, CDR2 SASEGT. V shed 6 bases and J 1 base; nucleotides not matched to a gene: 12. CDR3 in amino acids: CASRPGGLAGQESYEQYV. CDR3 bases: TGTGCCAGCAGGCCTGGGGGACTAGCGGGACAAGAATCCTACGAGCAGTACGTC.

This clonotype was detected many times. The rearrangement joins TRBV29-1 to TRBJ2-3; TRBD2 matches at 7 bases. The CDR3 has 14 amino acids. Germline V lookup: CDR1 SQVTM, CDR2 ANQGSEA. The J segment lost 1 base and the V segment lost 4 bases, leaving 5 bases of the junction unmatched. CDR3 in amino acids: CSVVGGVGTDTQYF. The CDR3 DNA reads TGCAGCGTTGTTGGGGGGGTTGGCACAGATACGCAGTATTTT.

The table lists this clonotype with many counts. The genes are TRBV3-1 and TRBJ2-2, with 15 bases aligning to TRBD2. The germline gives CDR1 LGHDT, CDR2 YNNKEL (reference sequence). J lost 5 bases, V lost 5 bases, and 3 bases had no gene match. The CDR3 contains 16 residues. Here the CDR3 reads CASSSGTSGRTGELFF. CDR3 coding DNA: TGTGCCAGCAGCTCTGGGACTAGCGGGAGGACCGGGGAGCTGTTTTTT.

This clonotype has ten or more counts. Mismatch with germline at one junction end may stem from a read error. This rearrangement joins TRBV29-1 to TRBJ1-2; D gene uncertain. This CDR3 contains 9 residues. Per the germline V gene, CDR1 is SQVTM and CDR2 is ANQGSEA. In DNA form, the CDR3 reads TGCAGCGTTGACAGGCGGAAGTACTTC. Translated, it gives CSVDRRKYF.

In this sample, this clonotype turned up a few times. The chain links TRBV15 to TRBJ2-7; 7 nucleotides line up with TRBD2. The junction had 9 bases not matched to a gene; V was cut back by 3 bases and J by 7 bases. This CDR3 contains 14 residues. CDR1 and CDR2 from the germline V gene are LNHNV and YYDKDF (reference sequence). CDR3 sequence reads: CATSSGLAEGEQYV. CDR3 DNA sequence: TGTGCCACCAGCAGTGGTCTAGCGGAGGGGGAGCAGTACGTC.

This clonotype was seen a handful of times. The rearrangement joins TRBV6-5 to TRBJ2-2; no firm D call. Germline loops: CDR1 MNHEY, CDR2 SVGAGI. Trimming took 0 bases from V and 3 from J, leaving 5 bases between them. The CDR3 covers 14 residues. This CDR3 is CASSYSTYTGELFF. The DNA of the CDR3 is TGTGCCAGCAGTTACTCGACCTACACCGGGGAGCTGTTTTTT.

V is TRBV5-1 and J is TRBJ2-3; D might be TRBD1 (6 bases). The V end was cut by 4 bases, the J end by 2 bases, with 20 bases between. CDR1 SGHRS and CDR2 YFSETQ come from the germline V gene. CDR3 length equals 17 residues. Written as DNA, the CDR3 is TGCGCCAGCAGCGGTGTTGAGGACAGCAAGTACACAGATACGCAGTATTTT. This encodes CASSGVEDSKYTDTQYF.

This clonotype has at least ten counts. The CDR3 protein is CASSFAGGPRTDTQYF. Written as DNA, the CDR3 is TGCGCCAGCAGCTTCGCCGGGGGCCCCCGCACAGATACGCAGTATTTT. The chain has TRBV5-1 and TRBJ2-3; D may match TRBD1 or TRBD2 (6 bases each). There are 16 residues in the CDR3. The germline V gene has CDR1 SGHRS and CDR2 YFSETQ. Trimming pared 2 bases from V and 1 base from J, leaving 14 bases between.

The gene calls are TRBV10-3 and TRBJ2-1; 7 bases agree with TRBD2. This CDR3 contains 16 residues. V lost 6 bases to trimming and J lost 5 bases; unmatched junction nucleotides: 13. Germline V gene lookup returns CDR1 ENHRY and CDR2 SYGVKD. CDR3 sequence: CAISQGRGGRDNEQFF. The CDR3 coding sequence is TGTGCCATCAGCCAAGGTCGGGGCGGGAGAGACAATGAGCAGTTCTTC.

This clonotype was counted at least ten times. The chain is built from TRBV20-1 and TRBJ2-1, with 11 bases lining up with TRBD2. The CDR3 contains 15 residues. The trim removed 5 bases at V and 1 base at J, leaving 4 bases unmatched. Germline V gene lookup returns CDR1 DFQATT and CDR2 SNEGSKA (reference sequence). In DNA form, the CDR3 reads TGCAGTGCTTCAGCTAGCGGGAGGTCCTACAATGAGCAGTTCTTC. Translation gives CSASASGRSYNEQFF.

Many counts were recorded for this clonotype. The chain has TRBV10-3 and TRBJ2-7; 8 bases align to TRBD2. This CDR3 has 18 amino acids. Germline loops: CDR1 ENHRY, CDR2 SYGVKD. V shed 7 bases, J shed 3 bases, and the junction held 20 bases outside the gene matches. The CDR3, as DNA: TGTGCCATCAAAGGCCTACTCATTAGCGGGGAATTCAGCTACGAGCAGTACGTC. This sequence encodes CAIKGLLISGEFSYEQYV.

There are many counts of this clonotype. This rearrangement joins TRBV12-3 or TRBV12-4 to TRBJ1-1, with TRBD1 as a possible D gene (6 bases). Trimming stripped 6 bases from V and 3 bases from J, with 14 bases between. The CDR3 has 14 amino acids. CDR3 amino acids: CASRKPGQHTEAFF. The CDR3 nucleotides read TGTGCCAGCAGGAAGCCGGGACAACACACTGAAGCTTTCTTT.

This clonotype was seen repeatedly, ten times or more. The chain employs TRBV5-1 and TRBJ1-1; D not resolved. Germline CDR1 is SGHRS and CDR2 is YFSETQ. The V end lost 2 bases, the J end lost 0 bases, and 8 bases lay between the germline ends. This CDR3 is built from 14 residues. The CDR3 sequence: CASSLFDVNTEAFF. CDR3 coding DNA: TGCGCCAGCAGCTTATTCGACGTGAACACTGAAGCTTTCTTT.

This clonotype was observed a few times. The CDR3 DNA reads as TGTGCCAGCTCACCAATGACAGGCCTTCACAATGAGCAGTTCTTC. As protein: CASSPMTGLHNEQFF. The rearrangement joins TRBV18 to TRBJ2-1, with D perhaps matching TRBD1 (6 bases). The CDR3 extends over 15 amino acids. The germline V gene encodes CDR1 KGHSH and CDR2 LQKENI. Trimming cost V 2 bases and J 5 bases, with 13 bases left between them.

The CDR3 nucleotides are TGCAGTGCTAGAGTCGGGACCGATAATCAGCCCCAGCATTTT. It is translated as CSARVGTDNQPQHF. The chain combines TRBV20-1 with TRBJ1-5; possibly TRBD1 for D (5 bases). Trimming left V 1 base short and J 4 bases short, with 11 bases between. The CDR3 sequence is 14 residues long. Per germline, CDR1 DFQATT and CDR2 SNEGSKA (reference sequence).

V gene TRBV7-2 combines with J gene TRBJ2-7; D gene uncertain. With 5 bases removed from V and 0 bases from J, the gap between germline ends came to 14 bases. This CDR3 comprises 15 residues. Germline V CDR1 and CDR2: SGHTA, FQGNSA. The CDR3 DNA is TGTGCCAGCAGCAAACAAATCGCCAGCTCCTACGAGCAGTACTTC. This codes for CASSKQIASSYEQYF.

The chain employs TRBV12-3 or TRBV12-4 and TRBJ2-5, with D possibly being TRBD1 or TRBD2 (5 bases each). This CDR3 comprises 14 residues. The V end was cut by 3 bases, the J end by 5 bases, with 13 bases between. CDR3 region: CASSFWDPLETQYF. The CDR3 DNA sequence: TGTGCCAGCAGTTTTTGGGACCCCCTCGAGACCCAGTACTTC.

This clonotype was seen many times. The chain employs TRBV7-7 and TRBJ2-1; D is undetermined. Between the trimmed V and J ends, which lost 5 bases and 0 bases, there was a span of 14 bases. The CDR3 length is 16 residues. Germline V lookup: CDR1 SSHAT, CDR2 FNYEAQ (reference sequence). The chain's CDR3 is CASSPKTPGSYNEQFF. In DNA form, the CDR3 reads TGTGCCAGCAGCCCGAAGACCCCCGGCTCCTACAATGAGCAGTTCTTC.

This clonotype was seen more than once but under ten times. The chain joins TRBV5-1 to TRBJ2-3, with 7 bases lining up with TRBD1. V lost 4 bases and J lost 4; bases outside the gene matches: 15. The CDR3 contains 17 residues. The germline CDR1 and CDR2 sequences are SGHRS and YFSETQ. The CDR3 spells CASSALQGSLGADTQYF. The CDR3 nucleotides read TGCGCCAGCAGCGCGCTACAGGGGTCCCTTGGGGCAGATACGCAGTATTTT.

This chain joins TRBV10-1 and TRBJ1-1, with D possibly TRBD1 on 6 matching bases. Per the germline V gene, CDR1 is WNHNN and CDR2 is SYGVQD (reference sequence). V was cut by 7 bases and J by 1 base, with 10 bases left in between. CDR3 length: 13 residues. DNA of the CDR3: TGCGCCAGCACGGACAGCCAGAACACTGAAGCTTTCTTT. Protein sequence: CASTDSQNTEAFF.

This clonotype has ten or more counts. The chain has TRBV20-1 and TRBJ1-4; perhaps TRBD1 as D (6 bases). CDR1 is DFQATT and CDR2 is SNEGSKA in the germline V gene (reference sequence). This CDR3 has 13 amino acids. V lost 6 bases to trimming and J lost 11 bases, with 19 bases between them. The CDR3 here is CSATDRTDGKLFF. The CDR3 DNA sequence: TGCAGTGCCACCGACAGGACCGACGGGAAACTGTTTTTT.